The rows below give T cell receptor beta chains drawn from one sample of a study of neurological immune-mediated disorders. TCRdb independently ran MiXCR on the 5' RACE reads; one entry per CDR3 protein. Of about 58,000 distinct CDR3 sequences in the sample, roughly 3.5% were seen once. The sequenced material came from PBMCs. These receptors came from a woman aged 60-75 years with multiple sclerosis. Each CDR3 is given with its conserved first and last residue. The order of the fields is clone size, J gene, CDR3 length, D gene, V gene, CDR3 protein, CDR3 DNA. D genes are given only for firm matches. The size entry is marked missing in some rows and otherwise reads once, few, many or a size class.

size: many; J: TRBJ2-5; length: 13; D: NA; V: TRBV29-1; CDR3: CSVHLTDQETQYF; DNA: TGCAGCGTGCACCTGACTGATCAAGAGACCCAGTACTTC
size: many; J: TRBJ2-3; length: 15; D: TRBD2; V: TRBV27; CDR3: CASGGLAGTTDTQYF; DNA: TGTGCCAGCGGGGGGCTAGCGGGAACAACAGATACGCAGTATTTT
size: many; J: TRBJ1-3; length: 13; D: NA; V: TRBV20-1; CDR3: CSAGIWGTNTIYF; DNA: TGCAGTGCTGGGATCTGGGGCACGAACACCATATATTTT
size: many; J: TRBJ1-1; length: 15; D: TRBD1; V: TRBV6-5; CDR3: CASSYWSGGNTEAFF; DNA: TGTGCCAGCAGTTACTGGTCAGGGGGGAACACTGAAGCTTTCTTT
size: few; J: TRBJ2-6; length: 13; D: NA; V: TRBV27; CDR3: CASSPTGANVLTF; DNA: TGTGCCAGCAGCCCTACTGGGGCCAACGTCCTGACTTTC
size: many; J: TRBJ2-7; length: 14; D: NA; V: TRBV11-2; CDR3: CASSPPHRSYEQYF; DNA: TGTGCCAGCAGCCCCCCCCACAGGTCCTACGAGCAGTACTTC
size: many; J: TRBJ2-3; length: 16; D: TRBD1; V: TRBV5-6; CDR3: CASSLRRTGGSDTQYF; DNA: TGTGCCAGCAGCTTGAGACGGACAGGGGGATCAGATACGCAGTATTTT
size: many; J: TRBJ2-7; length: 12; D: NA; V: TRBV20-1; CDR3: CSARDFSYEQYF; DNA: TGCAGTGCTAGAGATTTTTCCTACGAGCAGTACTTC
size: many; J: TRBJ2-2; length: 13; D: NA; V: TRBV3-1; CDR3: CASSQTSTGELFF; DNA: TGTGCCAGCAGCCAGACTAGCACCGGGGAGCTGTTTTTT
size: many; J: TRBJ2-1; length: 13; D: NA; V: TRBV15; CDR3: CATSRWYYNEQFF; DNA: TGTGCCACCAGCAGGTGGTACTACAATGAGCAGTTCTTC
size: many; J: TRBJ2-5; length: 12; D: NA; V: TRBV5-1; CDR3: CASYGIEETQYF; DNA: TGCGCCAGCTATGGGATCGAAGAGACCCAGTACTTC
size: many; J: TRBJ1-2; length: 13; D: NA; V: TRBV9; CDR3: CASSGTGGYGYTF; DNA: TGTGCCAGCAGCGGAACGGGGGGCTATGGCTACACCTTC
size: many; J: TRBJ2-1; length: 14; D: TRBD2; V: TRBV12-3/TRBV12-4; CDR3: CASSGGGLYNEQFF; DNA: TGTGCCAGCAGCGGGGGGGGCCTCTACAATGAGCAGTTCTTC
size: many; J: TRBJ2-3; length: 15; D: NA; V: TRBV20-1; CDR3: CSARDPGLGENTQYF; DNA: TGCAGTGCTAGAGATCCAGGCCTTGGTGAGAATACGCAGTATTTT
size: many; J: TRBJ1-3; length: 15; D: NA; V: TRBV5-1; CDR3: CASSLERQPGNTIYF; DNA: TGCGCCAGCAGCTTGGAAAGACAACCTGGAAACACCATATATTTT
size: many; J: TRBJ2-3; length: 15; D: TRBD1; V: TRBV2; CDR3: CASKGQASTLDTQYF; DNA: TGTGCCAGCAAGGGACAGGCGTCAACGCTAGATACGCAGTATTTT
size: many; J: TRBJ1-6; length: 12; D: NA; V: TRBV5-1; CDR3: CASRTELSPLHF; DNA: TGCGCCAGCAGGACAGAACTTTCACCCCTCCACTTT
size: many; J: TRBJ2-4; length: 13; D: NA; V: TRBV7-8; CDR3: CASSGIAKNIQYF; DNA: TGTGCCAGCAGCGGCATAGCCAAAAACATTCAGTACTTC
size: NA; J: TRBJ1-5; length: 18; D: NA; V: TRBV11-2; CDR3: CASSLARRKSSSNQPQHF; DNA: TGTGCCAGCAGCTTAGCTAGGCGGAAAAGTAGTAGCAATCAGCCCCAGCATTTT
size: many; J: TRBJ2-3; length: 13; D: TRBD1; V: TRBV20-1; CDR3: CSAKGTGTDTQYF; DNA: TGCAGTGCCAAGGGGACAGGGACAGATACGCAGTATTTT
size: many; J: TRBJ2-2; length: 16; D: NA; V: TRBV15; CDR3: CATSRDLLGGTGELFF; DNA: TGTGCCACCAGCAGAGATCTTCTAGGGGGCACCGGGGAGCTGTTTTTT
size: many; J: TRBJ2-7; length: 14; D: TRBD2; V: TRBV28; CDR3: CASSLGGARYEQYF; DNA: TGTGCCAGCAGCCTCGGGGGGGCCAGGTACGAGCAGTACTTC
size: many; J: TRBJ2-7; length: 15; D: TRBD1; V: TRBV7-8; CDR3: CASSPKTGGYYEQYF; DNA: TGTGCCAGCAGCCCGAAGACAGGGGGCTACTACGAGCAGTACTTC
size: many; J: TRBJ2-7; length: 14; D: NA; V: TRBV7-2; CDR3: CASSYYRVSYEQYF; DNA: TGTGCCAGCAGCTATTACAGGGTCTCCTACGAGCAGTACTTC